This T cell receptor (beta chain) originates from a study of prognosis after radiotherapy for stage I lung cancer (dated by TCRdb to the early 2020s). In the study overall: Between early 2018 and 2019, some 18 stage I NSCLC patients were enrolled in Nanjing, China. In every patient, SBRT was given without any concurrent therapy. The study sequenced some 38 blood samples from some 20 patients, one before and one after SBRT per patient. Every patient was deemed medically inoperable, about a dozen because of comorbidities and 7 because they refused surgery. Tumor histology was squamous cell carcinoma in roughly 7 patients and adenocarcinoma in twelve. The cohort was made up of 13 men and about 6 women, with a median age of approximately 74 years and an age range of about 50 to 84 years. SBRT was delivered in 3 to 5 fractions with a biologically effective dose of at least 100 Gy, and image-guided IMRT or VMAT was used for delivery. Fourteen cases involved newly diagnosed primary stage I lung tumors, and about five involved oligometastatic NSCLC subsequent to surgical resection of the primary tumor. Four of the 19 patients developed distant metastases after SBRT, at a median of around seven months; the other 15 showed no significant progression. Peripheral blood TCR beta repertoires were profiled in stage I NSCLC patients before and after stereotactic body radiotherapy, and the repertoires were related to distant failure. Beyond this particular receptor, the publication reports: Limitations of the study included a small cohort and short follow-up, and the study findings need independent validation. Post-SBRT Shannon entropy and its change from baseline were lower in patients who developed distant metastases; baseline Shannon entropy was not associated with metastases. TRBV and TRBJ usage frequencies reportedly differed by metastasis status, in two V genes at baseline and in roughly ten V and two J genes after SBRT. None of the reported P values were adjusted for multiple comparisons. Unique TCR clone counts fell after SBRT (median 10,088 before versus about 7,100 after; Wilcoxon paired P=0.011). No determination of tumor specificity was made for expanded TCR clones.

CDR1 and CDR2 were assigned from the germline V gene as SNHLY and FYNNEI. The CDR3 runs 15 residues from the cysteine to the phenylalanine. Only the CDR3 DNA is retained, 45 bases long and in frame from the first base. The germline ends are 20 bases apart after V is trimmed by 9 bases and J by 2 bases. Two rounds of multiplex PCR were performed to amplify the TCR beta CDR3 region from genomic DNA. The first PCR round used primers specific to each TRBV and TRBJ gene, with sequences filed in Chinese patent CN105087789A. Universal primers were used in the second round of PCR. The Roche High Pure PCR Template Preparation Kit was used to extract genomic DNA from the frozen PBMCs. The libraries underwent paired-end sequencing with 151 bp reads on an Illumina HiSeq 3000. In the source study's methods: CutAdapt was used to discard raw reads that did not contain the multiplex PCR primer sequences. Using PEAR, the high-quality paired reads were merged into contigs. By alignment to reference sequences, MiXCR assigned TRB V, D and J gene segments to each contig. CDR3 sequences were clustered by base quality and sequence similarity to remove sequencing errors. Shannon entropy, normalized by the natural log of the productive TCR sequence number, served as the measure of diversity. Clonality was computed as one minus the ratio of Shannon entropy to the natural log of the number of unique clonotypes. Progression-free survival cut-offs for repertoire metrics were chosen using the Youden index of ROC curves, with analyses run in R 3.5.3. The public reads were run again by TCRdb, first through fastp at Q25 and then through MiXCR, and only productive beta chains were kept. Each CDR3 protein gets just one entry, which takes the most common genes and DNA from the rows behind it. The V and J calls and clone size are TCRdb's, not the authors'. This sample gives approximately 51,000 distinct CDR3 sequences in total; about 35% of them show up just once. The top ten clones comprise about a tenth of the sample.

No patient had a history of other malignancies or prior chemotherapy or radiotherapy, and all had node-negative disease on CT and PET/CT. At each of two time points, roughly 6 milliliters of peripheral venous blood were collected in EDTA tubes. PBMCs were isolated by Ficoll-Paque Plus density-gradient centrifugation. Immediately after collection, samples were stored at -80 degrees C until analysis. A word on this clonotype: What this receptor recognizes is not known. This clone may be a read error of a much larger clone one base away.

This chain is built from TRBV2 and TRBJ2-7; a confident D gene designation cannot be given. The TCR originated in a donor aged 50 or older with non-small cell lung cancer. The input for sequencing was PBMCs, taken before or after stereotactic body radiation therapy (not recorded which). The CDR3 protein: CARTAKQLQTYEQYF. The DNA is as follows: TGTGCCAGAACGGCCAAGCAGCTACAGACCTACGAGCAGTACTTC.